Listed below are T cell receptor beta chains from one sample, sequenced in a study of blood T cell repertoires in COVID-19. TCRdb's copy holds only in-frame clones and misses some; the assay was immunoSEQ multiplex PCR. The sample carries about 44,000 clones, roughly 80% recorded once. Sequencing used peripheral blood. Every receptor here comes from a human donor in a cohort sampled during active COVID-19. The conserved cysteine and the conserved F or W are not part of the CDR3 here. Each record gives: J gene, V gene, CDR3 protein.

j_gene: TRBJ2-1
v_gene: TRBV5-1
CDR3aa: ASSLSPGTNNEQF

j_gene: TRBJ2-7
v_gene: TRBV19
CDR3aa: ASSIAARSSYEQY

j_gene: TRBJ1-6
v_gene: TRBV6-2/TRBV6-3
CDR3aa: ASSTPYGREDSPLH

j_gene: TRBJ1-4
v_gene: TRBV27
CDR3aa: ASSSGGEGEKLF

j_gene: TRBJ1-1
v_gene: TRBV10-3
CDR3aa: AISADRGNTEAF

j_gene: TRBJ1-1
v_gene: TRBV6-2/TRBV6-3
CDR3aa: ASSGLPNTEAF

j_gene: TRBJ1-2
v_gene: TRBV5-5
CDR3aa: ASSSTNANYGYT

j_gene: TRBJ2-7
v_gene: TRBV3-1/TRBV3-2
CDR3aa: ASSQPDIYEQY

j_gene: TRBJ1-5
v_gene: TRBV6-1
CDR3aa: ASSEARGGQPQH

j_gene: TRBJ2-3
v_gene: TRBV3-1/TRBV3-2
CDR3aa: ASSQGILAGGSTDTQY

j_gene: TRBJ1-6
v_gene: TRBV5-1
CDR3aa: ASSPGENNANSPLH

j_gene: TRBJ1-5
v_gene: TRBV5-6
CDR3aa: ASSPGGGVNQPQH

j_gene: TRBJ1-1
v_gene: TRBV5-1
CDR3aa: ASSLRGTEAF

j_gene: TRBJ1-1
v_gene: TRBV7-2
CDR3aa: ASSYSQGTEAF

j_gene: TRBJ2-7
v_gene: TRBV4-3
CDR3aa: ASSQGTALGEQY

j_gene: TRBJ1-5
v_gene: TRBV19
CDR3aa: ASSIVGDTGPGQPQH

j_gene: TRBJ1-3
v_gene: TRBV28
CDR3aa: ASSSQTGIGGNTIY

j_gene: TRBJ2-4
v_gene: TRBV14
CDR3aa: ASSQEVGAGKNIQY

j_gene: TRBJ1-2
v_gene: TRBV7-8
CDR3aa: ASSFRTRNYGYT

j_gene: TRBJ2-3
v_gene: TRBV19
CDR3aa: ASTPTGSSTDTQY

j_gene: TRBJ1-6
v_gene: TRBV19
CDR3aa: ASSIGQGQTPLH

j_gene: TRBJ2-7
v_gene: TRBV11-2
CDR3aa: ASEAGEYYEQY

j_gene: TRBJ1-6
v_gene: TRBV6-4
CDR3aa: ASSPLILATSNGSPLH

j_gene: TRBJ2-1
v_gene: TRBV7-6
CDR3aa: ASSLRPSGGAFSYNEQF

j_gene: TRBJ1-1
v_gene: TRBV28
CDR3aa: ASSAGQPYEAF

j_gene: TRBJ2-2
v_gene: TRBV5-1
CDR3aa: ASSWGQLNTGELF

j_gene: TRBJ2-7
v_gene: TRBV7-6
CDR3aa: ASSLAGGPDEQY

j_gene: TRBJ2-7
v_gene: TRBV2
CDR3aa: ASRVGTGSYEQY

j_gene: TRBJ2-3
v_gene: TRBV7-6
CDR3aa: ASSFPLMGLAGGNTDTQY

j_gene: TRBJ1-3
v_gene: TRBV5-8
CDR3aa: ASSLVGSGYRSLFGNTIY

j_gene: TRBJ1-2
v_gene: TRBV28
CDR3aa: ASSTGYVYGYT

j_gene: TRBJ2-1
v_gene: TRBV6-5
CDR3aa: ASSYSARGYNEQF

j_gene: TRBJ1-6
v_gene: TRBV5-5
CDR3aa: ASSLALSLLSPLH

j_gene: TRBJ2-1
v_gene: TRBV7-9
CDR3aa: ASSLNPSEQF

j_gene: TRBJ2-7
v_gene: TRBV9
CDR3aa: ASSVGGGTSYEQY

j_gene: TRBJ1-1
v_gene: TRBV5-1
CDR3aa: ASSSGQGANTEAF

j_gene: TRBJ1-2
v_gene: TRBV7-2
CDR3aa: ASSRVGGNYGYT

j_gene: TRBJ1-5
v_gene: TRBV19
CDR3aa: ASSDGQNNQPQH

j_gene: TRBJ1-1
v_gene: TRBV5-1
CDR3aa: ASSLNGQRPMNTEAF

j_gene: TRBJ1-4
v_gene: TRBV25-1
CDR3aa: ASSELQGRGTNEKLF

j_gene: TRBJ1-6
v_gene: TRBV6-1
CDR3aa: ASSGGTGTRDSPLH